A selection of T cell receptor beta chains follows, all from one sample in a study of regulatory T cells in long-lasting Graves disease. TCRdb re-called the multiplex PCR reads with MiXCR, one entry per CDR3 protein. The sample carries more than 300,000 distinct CDR3 sequences, approximately 25% recorded once. The input for sequencing was peripheral blood mononuclear cells (PBMCs), taken when the disease was refractory, from a patient treated with antithyroid drugs. The receptor source for this set is a woman in her thirties or forties with Graves disease. CDR3s include the opening cysteine and the closing phenylalanine or tryptophan. A D gene is named only where the DNA matches it firmly. Clone sizes are given selectively: once, few, many, or a class where the clone is expanded.

>TRBV15|TRBJ2-7|.|.
TGTGCCACCAGCGGGGGGGACGGGACACCCTGGGGGTACGAGCAGTACTTC
CATSGGDGTPWGYEQYF
>TRBV5-6|TRBJ2-7|.|few
TGTGCCAGCAGCCTCCAGACAGTTTCCTACGAGCAGTACTTC
CASSLQTVSYEQYF
>TRBV28|TRBJ2-7|TRBD2|.
TGTGCCAGCAGTTTAGCCGGGACTAGCCACTACGAGCAGTACTTC
CASSLAGTSHYEQYF
>TRBV15|TRBJ2-6|.|.
TGTGCCACCAGCAGAGATTGGGCCAACGTCCTGACTTTC
CATSRDWANVLTF
>TRBV7-8|TRBJ2-3|.|.
TGTGCCAGCAGTATCATCGATACGCAGTATTTT
CASSIIDTQYF
>TRBV2|TRBJ1-4|.|.
TGTGCCAGCAGCCCCGACAGTGCAACTAATGAAAAACTGTTTTTT
CASSPDSATNEKLFF
>TRBV7-3|TRBJ2-6|.|.
TGTGCCAGCAGCTTATCGGCAGGGCCCTCTGGGGCCAACGTCCTGACTTTC
CASSLSAGPSGANVLTF
>TRBV7-9|TRBJ1-2|TRBD1|few
TGTGCCAGCAGCTCAGACCGACAGGGGGCCAGCGGCTACACCTTC
CASSSDRQGASGYTF
>TRBV28|TRBJ2-7|TRBD1|many
TGTGCCAGCAGTTTTCAAAGACAGGGAAATCGAGAGCAGTACTTC
CASSFQRQGNREQYF
>TRBV11-2|TRBJ2-5|.|many
TGTGCCAGCAGCTTAGACTTGGAGACCCAGTACTTC
CASSLDLETQYF
>TRBV29-1|TRBJ1-1|.|many
TGCAGCGTTGATACGGTGAACACTGAAGCTTTCTTT
CSVDTVNTEAFF
>TRBV20-1|TRBJ2-4|TRBD2|many
TGCAGTGCTAGAGAATCATCCAGCGGGAGCATTCAGTACTTC
CSARESSSGSIQYF
>TRBV27|TRBJ2-1|.|.
TGTGCCAGCAGTCCGGGAAGCCTCAATGAGCAGTTCTTC
CASSPGSLNEQFF
>TRBV6-1|TRBJ2-7|.|few
TGTGCCAGCGCATTTAATCCGGCCTTGTTCTCCTACGAGCAGTACTTC
CASAFNPALFSYEQYF
>TRBV5-1|TRBJ2-7|.|.
TGCGCCAGCAGCTCGACCCCGGACGGATACGAGCAGTACTTC
CASSSTPDGYEQYF
>TRBV2|TRBJ2-5|TRBD1|many
TGTGCCAGCAGGAGACAGGGGCGCAGGGAGACCCAGTACTTC
CASRRQGRRETQYF
>TRBV20-1|TRBJ2-3|.|.
TGCAGTGCCCGGAGAGGGAGGGGGACCACAGATACGCAGTATTTT
CSARRGRGTTDTQYF
>TRBV28|TRBJ2-1|TRBD2|.
TGTGCCAGCAGTTATCCCGGGACTAGCGGGAGGGCGCCCTACAATGAGCAGTTCTTC
CASSYPGTSGRAPYNEQFF
>TRBV30|TRBJ2-1|TRBD1|.
TGTGCCTGGACCAACAGGGGGCGTCTCGAGCAGTTCTTC
CAWTNRGRLEQFF
>TRBV28|TRBJ1-2|.|many
TGTGCCAGCAGTGCGCCACACAGGGCTTATGGCTACACCTTC
CASSAPHRAYGYTF
>TRBV6-5|TRBJ2-7|.|.
TGTGCCAGCAGTTACTCTTGGGGAAACTACGAGCAGTACTTC
CASSYSWGNYEQYF
>TRBV2|TRBJ1-1|TRBD1|many
TGTGCCAGCAGATCAATTAAGGGGGCTAGTGAAGCTTTCTTT
CASRSIKGASEAFF
>TRBV5-4|TRBJ2-2|.|few
TGTGCCAGCAGCTTGGCCTTACGGGACACCGGGGAGCTGTTTTTT
CASSLALRDTGELFF
>TRBV27|TRBJ1-4|.|few
TGTGCCAGCTCCGGGAATGAAAAACTGTTTTTT
CASSGNEKLFF
>TRBV27|TRBJ1-1|.|many
TGTGCCAGCAGTTTAGTCCTCCGGGATGTGAACACTGAAGCTTTCTTT
CASSLVLRDVNTEAFF
>TRBV20-1|TRBJ2-2|.|few
TGCAGTGCTATTCCGGGACTCAACACCGGGGAGCTGTTTTTT
CSAIPGLNTGELFF
>TRBV6-1|TRBJ2-3|.|.
TGTGCCAGCAGCCAGCGGGTCACAGATACGCAGTATTTT
CASSQRVTDTQYF
>TRBV12-3/TRBV12-4|TRBJ2-1|TRBD1|.
TGTGCCAGCAGTTCCACCCGTGACAGGGGGCGAAATGAGCAGTTCTTC
CASSSTRDRGRNEQFF
>TRBV5-1|TRBJ2-2|TRBD2|few
TGCGCCAGCAGCTTGGCCGGGACTAGCGGGACTGCGAACACCGGGGAGCTGTTTTTT
CASSLAGTSGTANTGELFF
>TRBV20-1|TRBJ2-5|TRBD2|.
TGCAGTGCTAGTATAGCGGGAGTTCAAGAGACCCAGTACTTC
CSASIAGVQETQYF
>TRBV5-6|TRBJ1-1|.|.
TGTGCCAGCAGCTTGGTGAGGGGTGACACTGAAGCTTTCTTT
CASSLVRGDTEAFF
>TRBV9|TRBJ1-4|.|few
TGTGCCAGCAGCTTGGGACCCTCAACTAATGAAAAACTGTTTTTT
CASSLGPSTNEKLFF
>TRBV15|TRBJ2-5|.|many
TGTGCCACCAGCAGAGATAATGAGGGAGGCCTTCAAGAGACCCAGTACTTC
CATSRDNEGGLQETQYF
>TRBV29-1|TRBJ1-1|.|many
TGCAGCGTCCCCCTTAACACTGAAGCTTTCTTT
CSVPLNTEAFF
>TRBV10-2|TRBJ2-7|.|.
TGCGCCACCCAGAGGGGTGGAGTAGCCTACGAGCAGTACTTC
CATQRGGVAYEQYF
>TRBV7-9|TRBJ2-2|.|.
TGTGCCAGACAGGGTCCCAACACCGGGGAGCTGTTTTTT
CARQGPNTGELFF
>TRBV4-1|TRBJ1-1|TRBD1|few
TGCGCCAGCAGCCATGACAGGGTGAACACTGAAGCTTTCTTT
CASSHDRVNTEAFF
>TRBV5-1|TRBJ1-5|.|few
TGCGCCAGCAGCACTGAGTCAGGGGCCGGTCAGCCCCAGCATTTT
CASSTESGAGQPQHF
>TRBV11-2|TRBJ2-7|.|many
TGTGCCAGCAGCCCGCCCCAGGGAATGGGCGAGCAGTACTTC
CASSPPQGMGEQYF
>TRBV6-1|TRBJ1-3|.|.
TGTGCCAGCAGTGAAGCTCGGCAGTCCGGAAACACCATATATTTT
CASSEARQSGNTIYF
>TRBV13|TRBJ1-2|.|few
TGTGCCAGCAGCCCGTACGACCCCAACTATGGCTACACCTTC
CASSPYDPNYGYTF
>TRBV10-1|TRBJ2-7|.|many
TGCGCCAGCAGTGGAGGACGCGGCTACGAGCAGTACTTC
CASSGGRGYEQYF
>TRBV25-1|TRBJ1-4|.|.
TGTGCCAGCAGTGACACGAAGGGGGGGCGCTGGATTGAAAAACTGTTTTTT
CASSDTKGGRWIEKLFF
>TRBV12-3/TRBV12-4|TRBJ2-5|TRBD1|many
TGTGCCAGCAGAGACGACAGGGGATCCCAGTACTTC
CASRDDRGSQYF
>TRBV6-1|TRBJ1-1|TRBD1|many
TGTGCCAGCGGGACAGCTGGATTGTCCACTGAAGCTTTCTTT
CASGTAGLSTEAFF
>TRBV3-1|TRBJ2-7|.|.
TGTGCCAGCAGCCACACTTTCCGCGAGCAGTACTTC
CASSHTFREQYF
>TRBV28|TRBJ2-2|TRBD2|many
TGTGCCAGCAGCCCTTTCGAGCGGGGCAAGAACACCGGGGAGCTGTTTTTT
CASSPFERGKNTGELFF
>TRBV15|TRBJ1-5|.|many
TGTGCCACCAGCCCCCGCCAAGGGCCTAATCAGCCCCAGCATTTT
CATSPRQGPNQPQHF